One sample yielded the 23 T cell receptor beta chains listed below, sequenced in a study of T cell responses to AZD1222 COVID-19 vaccine. Measured with immunoSEQ multiplex PCR; TCRdb has only the in-frame clones, and not every one. Seen here are about 190,000 clones, 75% to 90% observed once, and the top ten hold 2.5% to 3%. Sample: peripheral blood, taken on day 0 of MenACWY control vaccination. The receptor set was obtained from an adult in good health.

The chain links TRBV12-3 or TRBV12-4 to TRBJ2-2, with unresolved D. The V end lost 7 bases, the J end lost 6 bases, and 12 bases lay between the germline ends. The CDR3 runs 13 residues. The CDR3 DNA reads TGTGCCAGCATGGAAATCGCGGCCGGGGAGCTGTTTTTT. This translates into CASMEIAAGELFF.

The J gene is TRBJ1-1, the V gene TRBV5-1; TRBD1 is a possible D gene (6 bases). Germline CDR1 reads SGHRS; CDR2 reads YFSETQ. V lost 1 base and J 0 bases, leaving 13 bases between the germline ends. The CDR3 runs to 16 residues. The CDR3 nucleotides are TGCGCCAGCAGCTTGTCAGGGGCGAAGATGAACACTGAAGCTTTCTTT. It translates to CASSLSGAKMNTEAFF.

This chain uses TRBV27 with TRBJ2-1; 10 bases agree with TRBD2. The trim removed 6 bases at V and 10 bases at J, leaving 6 bases unmatched. Per germline, CDR1 MNHEY and CDR2 SMNVEV (reference sequence). This CDR3 is 13 amino acids long. This CDR3 is CASSLAGEREQFF. The CDR3 DNA sequence: TGTGCCAGCAGCCTAGCGGGAGAGAGGGAGCAGTTCTTC.

The chain has TRBV19 and TRBJ2-3, with TRBD2 matching over 15 bases. From germline, CDR1 is LNHDA and CDR2 SQIVND (reference sequence). There are 18 residues in the CDR3. V shed 8 bases, J shed 2 bases, and the junction held 11 bases outside the gene matches. CDR3 DNA sequence: TGTGCCAGTGATAGGGGGACTAGCGGGGGGCCTATCACAGATACGCAGTATTTT. Its protein product is CASDRGTSGGPITDTQYF.

About this clone itself: The same CDR3 also results from other DNA sequences found in this sample. The chain has TRBV19 and TRBJ2-1; D is unclear. Germline values: CDR1 LNHDA, CDR2 SQIVND (reference sequence). The ends were cut back, 5 bases at V and 3 bases at J, with 5 bases in the middle. This CDR3 is 12 amino acids long. The CDR3 nucleotides read TGTGCCAGTAGTCCCAGCTACAATGAGCAGTTCTTC. Its protein product is CASSPSYNEQFF.

The chain couples TRBV18 to TRBJ1-4, with 8 bases matching TRBD1. CDR1 and CDR2 from the germline V gene are KGHSH and LQKENI. This CDR3 spans 15 amino acids. J lost 3 bases, V lost 3 bases, and 3 bases had no gene match. The CDR3 is CASSPSTGANEKLFF. DNA of the CDR3: TGTGCCAGCTCACCCTCGACAGGGGCTAATGAAAAACTGTTTTTT.

This chain joins TRBV4-2 and TRBJ2-5; TRBD1 or TRBD2 may be the D gene (5 bases each). V was pared by 0 bases and J by 4 bases, with 12 bases between. The germline gives CDR1 LGHNA, CDR2 YNFKEQ. CDR3 length: 15 amino acids. CDR3 loop: CASSQESRGGETQYF. CDR3 DNA: TGTGCCAGCAGCCAAGAAAGCCGGGGCGGAGAGACCCAGTACTTC.

The chain couples TRBV18 to TRBJ1-2; D unresolved. This CDR3 spans 16 amino acids. Germline V gene lookup returns CDR1 KGHSH and CDR2 LQKENI. Trimming took off 2 bases at V and 4 bases at J, with 17 bases between the two ends. The DNA for the CDR3 is TGTGCCAGCTCACCATTTGAGGTTCAAATGAGCTATGGCTACACCTTC. This translates into CASSPFEVQMSYGYTF.

This chain joins TRBV12-3 or TRBV12-4 and TRBJ1-5, with D possibly TRBD1 on 5 matching bases. V was shortened by 7 bases and J by 6 bases, with 13 bases between the two germline ends. The CDR3 runs 13 residues. The CDR3 bases are TGTGCCAGCAACCTTGGGGGGGGTCAGCCCCAGCATTTT. It encodes CASNLGGGQPQHF.

The sample holds a few counts of this clone. This rearrangement joins TRBV7-2 to TRBJ2-6, with 7 positions matching TRBD1. The CDR3 is made up of 17 amino acids. Germline V gene lookup returns CDR1 SGHTA and CDR2 FQGNSA. The V and J ends lost 5 bases and 0 bases, in that order; junction bases with no gene match: 7. In DNA, the CDR3 is TGTGCCAGCAGCACTCAACAGGGGCTCTCTGGGGCCAACGTCCTGACTTTC. It is translated as CASSTQQGLSGANVLTF.

The chain couples TRBV28 to TRBJ1-4; 7 bases are a match to TRBD1. Germline V gene sequence: CDR1 MDHEN, CDR2 SYDVKM. This CDR3 has 14 amino acids. The V and J ends lost 6 bases and 8 bases, in that order; junction bases with no gene match: 9. CDR3 nucleotides: TGTGCCAGCAGGACGGGACAGCCCGGCGAAAAACTGTTTTTT. It yields the protein CASRTGQPGEKLFF.

This clone was observed a few times. The chain links TRBV4-2 to TRBJ1-5, with D possibly being TRBD1 (5 bases). The CDR3 sequence is 13 residues long. Between the trimmed V and J ends, which lost 0 bases and 5 bases, there was a span of 5 bases. Per germline, CDR1 LGHNA and CDR2 YNFKEQ. CDR3 region: CASSQETDQPQHF. In nucleotides, the CDR3 is TGTGCCAGCAGCCAAGAGACAGATCAGCCCCAGCATTTT.

The J gene is TRBJ1-5, the V gene TRBV4-3; no clear D gene. V lost 0 bases, J lost 0 bases, and 9 bases lay in between. The CDR3 is 16 residues long. The germline V gene has CDR1 LGHNA and CDR2 YSLEER. The CDR3 DNA is TGCGCCAGCAGCCAAGATCCGGGCAGTAGCAATCAGCCCCAGCATTTT. Translation: CASSQDPGSSNQPQHF.

This sequence joins TRBV7-2 and TRBJ2-7; D is unclear. CDR1 and CDR2 (germline): SGHTA, FQGNSA. CDR3 size: 12 residues. Trimming stripped 2 bases from V and 4 bases from J, with 6 bases between. CDR3 in DNA: TGTGCCAGCAGCTTAACCGGGTACGAGCAGTACTTC. It encodes CASSLTGYEQYF.

The sample holds a few counts of this clone. This sample also contains other DNA sequences that code for the same CDR3. The chain joins TRBV9 to TRBJ2-7; possibly TRBD2 for D (5 bases). V dropped 2 bases and J dropped 0 bases, with 6 bases sitting between them. CDR3 length equals 13 residues. From germline, CDR1 is SGDLS and CDR2 YYNGEE. The chain's CDR3 is CASSVGSSYEQYF. The CDR3 coding sequence is TGTGCCAGCAGCGTTGGGAGCTCCTACGAGCAGTACTTC.

This clone was seen a handful of times. The gene calls are TRBV12-5 and TRBJ2-2, with D perhaps TRBD1 (5 bases). Per the germline V gene, CDR1 is LGHNT and CDR2 is FRNRAP. V dropped 1 base and J dropped 3 bases, with 9 bases sitting between them. The CDR3 length is 15 residues. The CDR3 reads CASGLALGDTGELFF. The CDR3 nucleotides read TGTGCTAGTGGTTTGGCCCTAGGGGACACCGGGGAGCTGTTTTTT.

CDR3 protein: CASSASGTGRYEQYF. The CDR3 nucleotides are TGTGCCAGCAGCGCCTCCGGGACAGGGAGGTACGAGCAGTACTTC. The rearrangement links TRBV27 to TRBJ2-7; the match to TRBD1 covers 9 bases. CDR1 is MNHEY and CDR2 is SMNVEV in the germline V gene (reference sequence). There are 15 residues in the CDR3. J gave up 4 bases and V 6 bases, and 10 bases lay outside the gene matches.

CDR3 in amino acids: CSVLGTGLFQNIQYF. The CDR3 coding sequence is TGCAGCGTTCTCGGGACAGGGCTCTTCCAAAACATTCAGTACTTC. V and J are TRBV29-1 and TRBJ2-4; 9 nucleotides agree with TRBD1. J gave up 5 bases and V 5 bases, and 10 bases lay outside the gene matches. Germline CDR1 SQVTM, CDR2 ANQGSEA. The CDR3 runs 15 residues.

The genes are TRBV4-1 and TRBJ2-2, with D unresolved. Deletions cut 1 base from V and 6 bases from J, with 6 bases between. This CDR3 spans 13 amino acids. Per the germline V gene, CDR1 is MGHRA and CDR2 is YSYEKL. The CDR3 is CASSQGVSGELFF. CDR3 bases: TGCGCCAGCAGCCAAGGAGTTTCCGGGGAGCTGTTTTTT.

The rearrangement joins TRBV30 to TRBJ2-7; D is unresolved. This CDR3 is built from 14 residues. V was clipped by 4 bases and J by 1 base, with 14 bases between them. Germline V CDR1 and CDR2: GTSNPN, SVGIG (reference sequence). The CDR3 region is CAWNRAPLSYEQYF. DNA of the CDR3: TGTGCCTGGAACCGCGCGCCCTTGTCCTACGAGCAGTACTTC.

The chain employs TRBV4-2 and TRBJ2-3; D uncertain. Germline assignment: CDR1 LGHNA and CDR2 YNFKEQ. Between the trimmed V and J ends, which lost 0 bases and 4 bases, there was a span of 8 bases. The CDR3 contains 14 residues. The CDR3 spells CASSQEVSADTQYF. Written as DNA, the CDR3 is TGTGCCAGCAGCCAAGAGGTTAGTGCAGATACGCAGTATTTT.

The genes are TRBV13 and TRBJ1-2; 9 bases are shared with TRBD1. Germline CDR1 reads PRHDT; CDR2 reads FYEKMQ (reference sequence). The CDR3 is 15 amino acids. J gave up 6 bases and V 0 bases, and 5 bases lay outside the gene matches. The DNA for the CDR3 is TGTGCCAGCAGCTTAGGGGGACAGGGATACAATGGCTACACCTTC. Encoded protein: CASSLGGQGYNGYTF.

J is TRBJ2-3 and V is TRBV5-1, with 8 bases matching TRBD2. Trimming removed 4 bases from V and 0 bases from J; junction bases left unmatched: 4. Germline CDR1 SGHRS, CDR2 YFSETQ. The CDR3 runs to 15 residues. DNA for the CDR3: TGCGCCAGCAGCCCGGGGGGGACAAGCACAGATACGCAGTATTTT. Translating gives CASSPGGTSTDTQYF.